This T cell receptor (beta chain) was recorded in a study of identical twins. TCRdb re-derived calls from the 5' RACE reads in MiXCR, one entry per CDR3 protein. The sample consists of about 250,000 distinct CDR3 sequences, around 15% of them appearing once. This clonotype was seen more than once but under ten times. Its cognate antigen is unknown. J lost 3 bases, V lost 3 bases, and 1 base had no gene match. Germline CDR1 and CDR2: DFQATT and SNEGSKA (reference sequence). CDR3 length: 12 amino acids. Study-wide findings and caveats: Weaker excess sharing between twins was seen in beta out-of-frame sequences.

Sequencing used memory (CD45RO+) T cells sorted from blood. This TCR was sampled from a woman between 18 and 29 years old in good health. The V and J genes are TRBV20-1 and TRBJ2-7, with 8 positions matching TRBD2. The CDR3 spells CSASLAGYEQYF. In DNA, the CDR3 is TGCAGTGCTAGCCTAGCGGGCTACGAGCAGTACTTC.